The 32 T cell receptor beta chains in this list originate from one sample, sequenced in a study of metastatic and nonmetastatic thyroid tumors. Ahead of thyroid surgery, no patient had received treatment of any kind. TCRdb re-analyzed the PCR reads using MiXCR. Of about 48,000 clones in the sample, roughly a fifth were seen once. The specimen sequenced was blood. Source of these receptors: a male donor with papillary thyroid cancer or a benign thyroid nodule (not recorded which). Some clones in this sample may be carry-over from other donors' samples.

This clone was recorded many times. The rearrangement joins TRBV6-6 to TRBJ2-1, with unresolved D. Germline-derived CDR1 and CDR2 are MNHNY and SVGAGI (reference sequence). The length of the CDR3 is 15 residues. Trimming took off 0 bases at V and 0 bases at J, with 6 bases between the two ends. CDR3 residues: CASSYSISSYNEQFF. The CDR3 coding sequence is TGTGCCAGCAGTTACTCTATAAGCTCCTACAATGAGCAGTTCTTC.

The rearrangement links TRBV4-3 to TRBJ1-4; 11 bases are shared with TRBD1. Trimming cost V 2 bases and J 7 bases; bases outside gene matches: 6. Germline-derived CDR1 and CDR2 are LGHNA and YSLEER. The CDR3 loop spans 16 amino acids. CDR3 region: CASSQWGQGGGEKLFF. CDR3 in DNA: TGCGCCAGCAGCCAATGGGGACAGGGGGGCGGTGAAAAACTGTTTTTT.

Many counts were recorded for this clone. The rearrangement links TRBV19 to TRBJ2-3, with 8 bases lining up with TRBD2. The V gene's germline CDR1 is LNHDA and CDR2 SQIVND (reference sequence). This CDR3 is 16 amino acids long. Unmatched junction bases numbered 13, after V lost 5 bases and J lost 6 bases. CDR3 sequence reads: CASSDPRGGQRDTQYF. The CDR3 region has the DNA TGTGCCAGTAGTGACCCCCGGGGGGGCCAACGGGATACGCAGTATTTT.

This clone was observed many times. The V and J genes are TRBV24-1 and TRBJ2-1; TRBD2 matches at 9 bases. CDR3 length: 14 amino acids. Trimming removed 6 bases from V and 11 bases from J; junction bases left unmatched: 10. Per germline, CDR1 KGHDR and CDR2 SFDVKD. The CDR3 is CATSSGGLAKQQFF. CDR3 in DNA: TGTGCCACCAGTAGCGGGGGGCTCGCTAAGCAGCAGTTCTTC.

The V gene is TRBV7-6, the J gene TRBJ2-7; TRBD2 matches at 10 bases. The V gene's germline CDR1 is SGHVS and CDR2 FNYEAQ. The CDR3 totals 14 residues. The CDR3 bases are TGTACAAGCAGCACCAGCGGGGGGGCCTACGAGCAGTACTTC. As protein: CTSSTSGGAYEQYF.

V gene TRBV7-2 combines with J gene TRBJ2-3; 8 nucleotides agree with TRBD2. CDR1 and CDR2 from the germline V gene are SGHTA and FQGNSA. V was pared by 5 bases and J by 2 bases, with 15 bases of the junction left unmatched. This CDR3 has 18 residues. The CDR3 coding sequence is TGTGCCAGCAGCCTACCGATGAGCGGGGGACAATCCACAGATACGCAGTATTTT. Protein: CASSLPMSGGQSTDTQYF.

Ten or more counts support this clone. V gene TRBV7-9 combines with J gene TRBJ1-2, with TRBD1 identical over 8 bases. V lost 7 bases and J lost 7; bases outside the gene matches: 5. The CDR3 runs to 12 residues. The germline CDR1 and CDR2 sequences are SEHNR and FQNEAQ (reference sequence). This CDR3 is CASTRDRGGYTF. The CDR3 coding sequence is TGTGCCAGCACCCGTGACAGGGGTGGCTACACCTTC.

The chain uses TRBV18 and TRBJ1-2; TRBD1 is a possible D gene (5 bases). V lost 6 bases and J 4 bases, leaving 21 bases between the germline ends. The CDR3 sequence is 16 residues long. Germline V gene data show CDR1 as KGHSH and CDR2 as LQKENI. This CDR3 reads CASSPRQYPDVYGYTF. CDR3 nucleotide sequence: TGTGCCAGCTCGCCTCGACAGTACCCAGATGTCTATGGCTACACCTTC.

The chain combines TRBV18 with TRBJ2-7; D is unclear. Germline V CDR1 and CDR2: KGHSH, LQKENI. The V end lost 0 bases, the J end lost 9 bases, and 12 bases lay between the germline ends. This CDR3 region has 13 residues. CDR3 sequence reads: CASSPPATRWQYF. The DNA for the CDR3 is TGTGCCAGCTCACCACCTGCGACTCGCTGGCAGTACTTC.

The table lists this clone with many counts. The V and J genes are TRBV7-9 and TRBJ2-5, with a possible D match to TRBD2 (6 bases). The CDR3 has 17 residues. In germline, CDR1 is SEHNR, CDR2 FQNEAQ (reference sequence). V lost 4 bases and J lost 5, with 23 bases in between. CDR3 protein: CASSYSGEDKISETQYF. CDR3 bases: TGTGCCAGCAGCTACTCGGGGGAAGATAAAATCTCGGAGACCCAGTACTTC.

This clone was seen only a few times. This sequence joins TRBV27 and TRBJ2-7; D unclear. V lost 5 bases and J 5 bases, leaving 19 bases between the germline ends. The CDR3 runs 15 residues. Germline CDR1 and CDR2: MNHEY and SMNVEV (reference sequence). The CDR3 spells CASSPQWGIGDEQYF. The CDR3 DNA reads TGTGCCAGCAGTCCTCAGTGGGGTATTGGGGACGAGCAGTACTTC.

This clone was observed a handful of times. This chain joins TRBV6-1 and TRBJ2-1; no firm D call. The CDR3 runs 17 residues. Germline CDR1 is MNHNS and CDR2 is SASEGT. V lost 3 bases and J 0 bases, leaving 15 bases between the germline ends. CDR3 DNA sequence: TGTGCCAGCAGTGACTCTTATGATCCCAGCTCCTACAATGAGCAGTTCTTC. Translation gives CASSDSYDPSSYNEQFF.

This clone was detected many times. The chain uses TRBV27 and TRBJ1-6, with a weak D call TRBD1 (5 bases). V was cut by 1 base and J by 10 bases, with 20 bases left in between. The V gene's germline CDR1 is MNHEY and CDR2 SMNVEV (reference sequence). There are 17 residues in the CDR3. Here the CDR3 reads CASSLFPRQGSNSPLHF. The CDR3 coding sequence is TGTGCCAGCAGTTTATTTCCCCGGCAGGGTTCGAACTCACCCCTCCACTTT.

The chain combines TRBV6-5 with TRBJ1-6; no reliable D call. Trimming removed 4 bases from V and 8 bases from J, with 9 bases in between. Germline values: CDR1 MNHEY, CDR2 SVGAGI. The CDR3 sequence is 13 residues long. The CDR3: CASSFTEYSPLHF. The CDR3 nucleotides read TGTGCCAGCAGTTTTACGGAGTATTCACCCCTCCACTTT.

The chain uses TRBV28 and TRBJ2-7; the match to TRBD1 covers 11 bases. CDR3 length: 14 amino acids. With 9 bases clipped from V and 0 bases from J, the junction kept 4 bases outside the gene matches. The germline CDR1 and CDR2 sequences are MDHEN and SYDVKM. CDR3 loop: CASGTGGISYEQYF. The CDR3 DNA reads TGTGCCAGTGGGACAGGGGGGATCTCCTACGAGCAGTACTTC.

The sample holds many counts of this clone. This rearrangement joins TRBV4-2 to TRBJ2-3; 7 bases match TRBD2. Looked up from germline, CDR1 is LGHNA and CDR2 is YNFKEQ. The CDR3 is made up of 17 amino acids. Trimming removed 0 bases from V and 3 bases from J; junction bases left unmatched: 9. CDR3 residues: CASSQDLPGGGTDTQYF. The CDR3 bases are TGTGCCAGCAGCCAAGATTTACCGGGAGGAGGAACAGATACGCAGTATTTT.

This clone occurred many times. This chain links TRBV27 with TRBJ2-7; D uncertain. From germline, CDR1 is MNHEY and CDR2 SMNVEV (reference sequence). V lost 11 bases and J lost 0, with 20 bases in between. The CDR3 is made up of 15 amino acids. The CDR3 spells CAPTLLWRFSYEQYF. In nucleotides, the CDR3 is TGTGCCCCAACTTTGCTGTGGCGGTTCTCCTACGAGCAGTACTTC.

This clone has at least ten counts. V is TRBV5-1 and J is TRBJ2-3; D ambiguous. V was shortened by 5 bases and J by 0 bases, with 10 bases between the two germline ends. CDR1 is SGHRS, CDR2 YFSETQ, per germline. The CDR3 contains 14 residues. As DNA, the CDR3 is TGCGCCAGCAGACCGGGTGCTAGCACAGATACGCAGTATTTT. This encodes CASRPGASTDTQYF.

Comments on this clone: One end of the junction is discordant with germline, which a read error may explain. The chain carries TRBV24-1 and TRBJ2-7; D possibly matches TRBD1 or TRBD2 (5 bases each). CDR1 and CDR2 (germline): KGHDR, SFDVKD. The CDR3 spans 16 residues. CDR3 bases: TGTACCACCAGTTATAAGTTCGGGGCAGGATCCTACGAGCAGTACTTC. It yields the protein CTTSYKFGAGSYEQYF.

This clone is labeled medium-sized (0.01 to 0.1%). The V and J genes are TRBV5-1 and TRBJ2-7; 10 bases agree with TRBD1. The CDR3 length is 15 residues. Germline values: CDR1 SGHRS, CDR2 YFSETQ. V shed 2 bases, J shed 2 bases, and the junction held 4 bases outside the gene matches. CDR3 sequence (DNA): TGCGCCAGCAGCTTCCGGGACAGGGGCGCCTACGAGCAGTACTTC. Protein sequence: CASSFRDRGAYEQYF.

This clone was detected many times. The chain is built from TRBV20-1 and TRBJ2-7; TRBD2 matches 7 bases. V gave up 6 bases and J gave up 4 bases; unmatched junction bases: 15. The CDR3 sequence is 15 residues long. Germline V lookup: CDR1 DFQATT, CDR2 SNEGSKA (reference sequence). DNA of the CDR3: TGCAGTGCCCGCGGCGGCGCGGGAGAATGGTACGAGCAGTACTTC. Protein: CSARGGAGEWYEQYF.

This clone was detected ten times or more. This sequence joins TRBV29-1 and TRBJ1-1; the D gene is possibly TRBD1 (5 bases). Trimming took off 1 base at V and 0 bases at J, with 9 bases between the two ends. From germline, CDR1 is SQVTM and CDR2 ANQGSEA. This CDR3 has 14 amino acids. In DNA, the CDR3 is TGCAGCGTTGAAGGCCCAGGGATGAACACTGAAGCTTTCTTT. Encoded protein: CSVEGPGMNTEAFF.

This clone was detected ten times or more. Other DNA sequences in this sample translate to the same CDR3. V usage is TRBV2 and J usage is TRBJ2-3, with TRBD1 identical over 7 bases. The V gene end was trimmed by 6 bases and the J gene end by 0 bases; junction bases not matched to a gene: 6. The CDR3 spans 15 residues. The germline gives CDR1 SNHLY, CDR2 FYNNEI. CDR3 protein: CASSAGTASTDTQYF. The CDR3 nucleotides read TGTGCCAGCAGCGCCGGGACAGCTAGCACAGATACGCAGTATTTT.

The V call is TRBV12-3 or TRBV12-4, the J call TRBJ1-3; D ambiguous. This CDR3 is built from 16 residues. Trimming stripped 2 bases from V and 2 bases from J, with 13 bases between. The CDR3 here is CASSLTGLYAGNTIYF. CDR3 bases: TGTGCCAGCAGTTTAACCGGGCTTTATGCTGGAAACACCATATATTTT.

This clone was seen at least ten times. This chain joins TRBV6-5 and TRBJ2-1; 8 bases are shared with TRBD1. The J segment lost 3 bases and the V segment lost 4 bases, leaving 8 bases of the junction unmatched. In germline, CDR1 is MNHEY, CDR2 SVGAGI. The CDR3 runs 16 residues. The DNA for the CDR3 is TGTGCCAGCAGTTCATCGACAGGGGATCGCTACAATGAGCAGTTCTTC. It yields the protein CASSSSTGDRYNEQFF.

A word on this clone: A much bigger clone sits one base away, suggesting this may be a read error. The chain carries TRBV27 and TRBJ2-3, with D hard to call. With 0 bases removed from V and 2 bases from J, the gap between germline ends came to 3 bases. This CDR3 is 13 amino acids long. CDR1 is MNHEY and CDR2 is SMNVEV in the germline V gene (reference sequence). CDR3 in DNA: TGTGCCAGCAGTTTATCTTACACAGATACGCAGTATTTT. Translated: CASSLSYTDTQYF.

The table lists this clone with many counts. Other DNA sequences within the sample encode an identical CDR3. This chain links TRBV11-2 with TRBJ2-2; a weak D match, TRBD2 (7 bases). This CDR3 is 18 amino acids long. Germline assignment: CDR1 SGHAT and CDR2 FQNNGV. V gave up 4 bases and J gave up 3 bases, with 21 bases separating them. DNA of the CDR3: TGTGCCAGCAGCTCCCACTGGGGGGGGCTGGCGGACACCGGGGAGCTGTTTTTT. Its translation is CASSSHWGGLADTGELFF.

This clone was counted between two and nine times. Its ends do not fully match the called genes, so a read error is possible. This chain joins TRBV6-1 and TRBJ2-3; TRBD2 matches 11 bases. The CDR3 has 16 residues. CDR1 and CDR2 (germline): MNHNS, SASEGT. The CDR3 nucleotides are TGTGCCAGCAGCGAAATAGCGGGAGGGCCTCAAGATACACAGTATTTT. The encoded protein is CASSEIAGGPQDTQYF.

This clone was observed a few times. The chain recombines TRBV6-1 with TRBJ2-3; D might be TRBD2 (6 bases). The V end lost 7 bases, the J end lost 6 bases, and 20 bases lay between the germline ends. Germline CDR1 and CDR2: MNHNS and SASEGT. This CDR3 is 15 amino acids long. As DNA, the CDR3 is TGTGCCAGCAAGGAGGGTGACGCTTTCGGGGATACGCAGTATTTT. This encodes CASKEGDAFGDTQYF.

This clone showed up many times. The rearrangement joins TRBV6-1 to TRBJ2-7; D unresolved. The CDR3 totals 12 residues. Germline V gene lookup returns CDR1 MNHNS and CDR2 SASEGT. V was cut by 1 base and J by 6 bases, with 7 bases left in between. The CDR3 region is CASSEGVGEQYF. The CDR3 DNA reads as TGTGCCAGCAGTGAAGGGGTTGGCGAGCAGTACTTC.

This clone was seen at least ten times. The chain couples TRBV2 to TRBJ1-3; D remains unclear. V gave up 4 bases and J gave up 0 bases, with 7 bases separating them. Germline V gives CDR1 SNHLY, CDR2 FYNNEI. CDR3 length equals 14 residues. CDR3 in amino acids: CASSGSPSGNTIYF. The CDR3 DNA reads TGTGCCAGCAGTGGGTCGCCCTCTGGAAACACCATATATTTT.

The genes are TRBV7-6 and TRBJ1-6; D is ambiguous. The CDR3 extends over 14 amino acids. Germline V gene lookup returns CDR1 SGHVS and CDR2 FNYEAQ. V was cut by 1 base and J by 10 bases, with 11 bases left in between. CDR3 protein: CASSLGQVESPLHF. DNA for the CDR3: TGTGCCAGCAGCTTAGGGCAGGTGGAATCACCCCTCCACTTT.